This passage covers 31 T cell receptor beta chains from one sample sequenced in a study of glioma-infiltrating T cells after dendritic cell vaccination. Produced via immunoSEQ multiplex PCR; TCRdb's table is partial and in-frame only. The sample has 72,000 or so clones; around 86% are singletons. Sample time point: after dendritic cell vaccination, including at tumor progression/relapse. The source material was blood, sampled after dendritic cell vaccination. Every receptor here comes from a human donor with glioblastoma.

This chain joins TRBV27 and TRBJ1-2; 8 positions agree with TRBD1. This CDR3 has 12 amino acids. The junction had 1 base not matched to a gene; V was cut back by 6 bases and J by 4 bases. Germline lookup yields CDR1 MNHEY and CDR2 SMNVEV (reference sequence). CDR3 sequence reads: CASRDRVYGYTF. As DNA, the CDR3 is TGTGCCAGCAGGGACAGGGTCTATGGCTACACCTTC.

The chain combines TRBV11-3 with TRBJ2-7; 9 nucleotides agree with TRBD1. Germline V gene sequence: CDR1 SGHNT, CDR2 YENEEA. Losses at the gene ends were 6 bases for V and 7 bases for J; bases not matched to a gene: 10. The length of the CDR3 is 14 residues. The CDR3 DNA reads TGTGCCAGCAGTTCCAACAGGGGGCTCGGGGAGCAGTACTTC. Translation: CASSSNRGLGEQYF.

As concerns this clone: Sequence at one end of the junction differs from germline and may be a read error. The same CDR3 arises from other DNA sequences in this sample as well. The chain couples TRBV5-1 to TRBJ2-2; perhaps TRBD1 as D (6 bases). Looked up from germline, CDR1 is SGHRS and CDR2 is YFSETQ. The CDR3 runs to 14 residues. The CDR3 loop is CASSRQEGTGELFF. The DNA for the CDR3 is TGCGCCAGCAGCCGACAGGAAGGCACCGGGGAGCTGTTCTTT. Based on the CDR3 plus reference TRBV5-1 and TRBJ2-2, the full variable domain is KAGVTQTPRYLIKTRGQQVTLSCSPISGHRSVSWYQQTPGQGLQFLFEYFSETQRNKGNFPGRFSGRQFSNSRSEMNVSTLELGDSALYLCASSRQEGTGELFFGEGSRLTVL.

The rearrangement uses TRBV2 and TRBJ2-3; 7 bases are shared with TRBD2. The CDR3 is made up of 14 amino acids. Germline lookup yields CDR1 SNHLY and CDR2 FYNNEI. V shed 6 bases and J 5 bases; nucleotides not matched to a gene: 8. The CDR3 region has the DNA TGTGCCAGCAGCTTTGCGGGGGTGCAAGATACGCAGTATTTT. This codes for CASSFAGVQDTQYF. Full variable domain (missing parts from reference TRBV2 and TRBJ2-3): EPEVTQTPSHQVTQMGQEVILRCVPISNHLYFYWYRQILGQKVEFLVSFYNNEISEKSEIFDDQFSVERPDGSNFTLKIRSTKLEDSAMYFCASSFAGVQDTQYFGPGTRLTVL.

The table lists this clone with a few counts. The chain employs TRBV7-3 and TRBJ2-7; 12 bases agree with TRBD1. J was trimmed by 7 bases and V by 4 bases; bases with no gene match: 8. CDR1 is SGHTA and CDR2 is FQGTGA in the germline V gene. The CDR3 has 15 residues. CDR3 loop: CASSSQGQGAQEQYF. The CDR3 bases are TGTGCCAGCAGCTCCCAGGGACAGGGGGCGCAGGAGCAGTACTTC.

The table lists this clone with a count of one. V gene TRBV28 combines with J gene TRBJ2-7; the D gene is possibly TRBD2 (6 bases). This CDR3 has 14 residues. The V end was cut by 4 bases, the J end by 2 bases, with 12 bases between. Per germline, CDR1 MDHEN and CDR2 SYDVKM. This CDR3 reads CASSSSATTYEQYF. CDR3 nucleotides: TGTGCCAGCAGTTCTAGCGCGACAACCTACGAGCAGTACTTC.

The chain is built from TRBV19 and TRBJ1-4; 9 bases fit TRBD1. The CDR3 runs to 15 residues. Looked up from germline, CDR1 is LNHDA and CDR2 is SQIVND (reference sequence). The V segment lost 4 bases and the J segment 7 bases; nucleotides outside the gene matches: 7. This CDR3 is CASSKGQGHTEKLFF. In DNA form, the CDR3 reads TGTGCCAGTAGTAAGGGACAGGGCCATACTGAAAAACTGTTTTTT.

The chain recombines TRBV27 with TRBJ2-3; unclear D gene. The germline gives CDR1 MNHEY, CDR2 SMNVEV (reference sequence). The V and J ends lost 5 bases and 5 bases respectively, with 11 bases between them. CDR3 length equals 13 residues. CDR3 nucleotides: TGTGCCAGCAGTAAACGGTCGCAAGATACGCAGTATTTT. Amino acids: CASSKRSQDTQYF.

This chain connects TRBV6-5 to TRBJ1-1, with D possibly TRBD1 on 6 matching bases. In germline, CDR1 is MNHEY, CDR2 SVGAGI. The length of the CDR3 is 15 residues. The V end was cut by 5 bases, the J end by 3 bases, with 16 bases between. Here the CDR3 DNA reads TGTGCCAGCAGTCAGGGGAGTGCCTTTGACACTGAAGCTTTCTTT. Its translation: CASSQGSAFDTEAFF.

The V call is TRBV9, the J call TRBJ2-7, with D perhaps matching TRBD2 (6 bases). The V gene's germline CDR1 is SGDLS and CDR2 YYNGEE. The CDR3 is 16 residues long. Trimming removed 4 bases at V and 1 base at J, with 18 bases between. CDR3 amino acids: CASSPQVGSGSYEQYF. CDR3 bases: TGTGCCAGCAGCCCCCAAGTGGGTAGCGGATCCTACGAGCAGTACTTC.

The chain links TRBV5-1 to TRBJ2-5, with 9 bases lining up with TRBD1. With V trimmed by 0 bases and J by 2 bases, 5 bases remained unmatched. The CDR3 has 16 amino acids. Per the germline V gene, CDR1 is SGHRS and CDR2 is YFSETQ. The CDR3 here is CASSLGDRGFQETQYF. The DNA of the CDR3 is TGCGCCAGCAGCTTGGGAGACAGGGGGTTTCAAGAGACCCAGTACTTC. Variable domain in full (rest from reference TRBV5-1 and TRBJ2-5): KAGVTQTPRYLIKTRGQQVTLSCSPISGHRSVSWYQQTPGQGLQFLFEYFSETQRNKGNFPGRFSGRQFSNSRSEMNVSTLELGDSALYLCASSLGDRGFQETQYFGPGTRLLVL.

The chain employs TRBV2 and TRBJ2-1, with TRBD2 identical over 9 bases. Germline V gene sequence: CDR1 SNHLY, CDR2 FYNNEI. The trim removed 2 bases at V and 7 bases at J, leaving 6 bases unmatched. The CDR3 totals 15 residues. In nucleotides, the CDR3 is TGTGCCAGCAGTGAACAAGGGCTAGCGGGAAATGAGCAGTTCTTC. As protein: CASSEQGLAGNEQFF.

The chain uses TRBV5-8 and TRBJ2-4; perhaps TRBD2 as D (6 bases). Trimming stripped 3 bases from V and 0 bases from J, with 13 bases between. Germline CDR1 SGHTS, CDR2 YDEGEE. The CDR3 is 16 residues long. CDR3 bases: TGTGCCAGCAGCTCGGGAGAGACTCTAGCCAAAAACATTCAGTACTTC. It yields the protein CASSSGETLAKNIQYF.

This chain links TRBV6-5 with TRBJ2-3, with 7 bases identical to TRBD2. From germline, CDR1 is MNHEY and CDR2 SVGAGI. Trimming took 2 bases from V and 6 from J; bases not matched to a gene: 8. This CDR3 is built from 15 residues. The CDR3 sequence: CASSYQAGLADTQYF. The CDR3 DNA sequence: TGTGCCAGCAGTTACCAAGCGGGGTTAGCGGATACGCAGTATTTT.

Worth noting for this clone: A junction end diverges from the germline sequence, so it may reflect a read error. CDR3 bases: TGTGCCAGCAGCCCCCAAAGCGCGCTAAGGGAAATGCGGGTCTTC. Translation gives CASSPQSALREMRVF. This rearrangement joins TRBV7-2 to TRBJ2-1; a weak D match, TRBD2 (5 bases). The CDR3 is 15 residues long. Germline values: CDR1 SGHTA, CDR2 FQGNSA. Supplemented by reference TRBV7-2 and TRBJ2-1, the full variable domain reads GAGVSQSPSNKVTEKGKDVELRCDPISGHTALYWYRQSLGQGLEFLIYFQGNSAPDKSGLPSDRFSAERTGGSVSTLTIQRTQQEDSAVYLCASSPQSALREMRVFGPGTRLTVL.

V usage is TRBV18 and J usage is TRBJ1-1, with D hard to call. The CDR3 is 14 amino acids. The ends were cut back, 0 bases at V and 4 bases at J, with 9 bases in the middle. Germline loops: CDR1 KGHSH, CDR2 LQKENI. Written as DNA, the CDR3 is TGTGCCAGCTCACCACCGTACGAGGGCACTGAAGCTTTCTTT. Translated, it gives CASSPPYEGTEAFF.

The chain joins TRBV15 to TRBJ1-1; no clear D gene. Between the trimmed V and J ends, which lost 6 bases and 6 bases, there was a span of 14 bases. From germline, CDR1 is LNHNV and CDR2 YYDKDF (reference sequence). The CDR3 has 13 residues. The CDR3 protein is CATRDRSWAEAFF. The DNA for the CDR3 is TGTGCCACCAGAGACCGGAGTTGGGCTGAAGCTTTCTTT.

Only one count was recorded for this clone. The chain links TRBV5-1 to TRBJ2-6; tentative D call: TRBD1 (6 bases). The CDR3 has 16 amino acids. V was trimmed by 3 bases and J by 2 bases, leaving 12 bases between them. From germline, CDR1 is SGHRS and CDR2 YFSETQ. The CDR3 loop reads CASSSWDTPGANVLTF. CDR3 nucleotides: TGCGCCAGCAGCTCCTGGGACACCCCTGGGGCCAACGTCCTGACTTTC.

V usage is TRBV7-6 and J usage is TRBJ1-2, with no clear D. Between the trimmed V and J ends, which lost 5 bases and 8 bases, there was a span of 15 bases. This CDR3 region has 13 residues. Germline assignment: CDR1 SGHVS and CDR2 FNYEAQ. The CDR3 nucleotides are TGTGCCAGCAGCCCCCGGAGGGCTGGCGGCTACACCTTC. Protein: CASSPRRAGGYTF.

Points on this clone: The junction does not match germline at one end; this may be a read error. V and J are TRBV19 and TRBJ1-2; TRBD1 agrees at 10 bases. The CDR3 totals 14 residues. Germline V CDR1 and CDR2: LNHDA, SQIVND (reference sequence). The chain's CDR3 is CASRSDRDRGIKAF. The CDR3 DNA reads as TGTGCCAGTCGATCCGACCGGGACAGGGGAATAAAGGCCTTC.

This chain uses TRBV7-8 with TRBJ2-1; TRBD1 agrees at 10 bases. Germline V lookup: CDR1 SGHVS, CDR2 FQNEAQ. This CDR3 contains 16 residues. The ends lost 3 bases at V and 7 bases at J; junction bases unmatched: 9. In DNA, the CDR3 is TGTGCCAGCAGCTTCTACAGACAGGGGGCTGGGAATGAGCAGTTCTTC. It translates to CASSFYRQGAGNEQFF. The whole variable domain, remainder taken from reference TRBV7-8 and TRBJ2-1, is GAGVSQSPRYKVAKRGQDVALRCDPISGHVSLFWYQQALGQGPEFLTYFQNEAQLDKSGLPSDRFFAERPEGSVSTLKIQRTQQEDSAVYLCASSFYRQGAGNEQFFGPGTRLTVL.

This chain links TRBV21-1 with TRBJ2-1; no check of the table's D call, TRBD1, against the DNA was made. TRBV21-1 is a pseudogene segment. The CDR3 totals 15 residues. The CDR3 sequence: CASSKAQGKYNEQFF. The CDR3 DNA is TGTGCCAGCAGCAAAGCCCAGGGGAAATACAATGAGCAGTTCTTC.

The chain carries TRBV7-8 and TRBJ2-2; TRBD1 might be the D (8 bases). The germline V gene encodes CDR1 SGHVS and CDR2 FQNEAQ. The CDR3 consists of 16 residues. V lost 5 bases and J lost 6, with 19 bases in between. The CDR3 sequence is CASSERDRRGAGELFF. In nucleotides, the CDR3 is TGTGCCAGCAGCGAGCGGGACAGGAGGGGAGCCGGGGAGCTGTTTTTT.

The rearrangement joins TRBV28 to TRBJ1-2, with unresolved D. Trimming shortened V by 7 bases and J by 2 bases, and 17 bases separated the two germline ends. This CDR3 is built from 15 residues. Looked up from germline, CDR1 is MDHEN and CDR2 is SYDVKM. The CDR3 loop is CASTIQAGSNYGYTF. The CDR3 coding sequence is TGTGCCAGCACCATCCAGGCGGGGTCCAACTATGGCTACACCTTC.

The rearrangement uses TRBV7-2 and TRBJ2-1; 14 bases map to TRBD2. Germline V CDR1 and CDR2: SGHTA, FQGNSA. This CDR3 region has 18 residues. Losses at the gene ends were 5 bases for V and 3 bases for J; bases not matched to a gene: 9. The CDR3 bases are TGTGCCAGCAGCCCGACTAGCGGGGGGGCAGGGATCTACAATGAGCAGTTCTTC. This encodes CASSPTSGGAGIYNEQFF.

The rearrangement joins TRBV27 to TRBJ1-5; 7 nucleotides match TRBD1. The CDR3 runs to 15 residues. The V gene end was trimmed by 5 bases and the J gene end by 7 bases; junction bases not matched to a gene: 11. Looked up from germline, CDR1 is MNHEY and CDR2 is SMNVEV (reference sequence). CDR3 sequence (DNA): TGTGCCAGCAGTCCCAGGGGGTATACCCCACAGCCCCAGCATTTT. Protein product: CASSPRGYTPQPQHF.

The rearrangement links TRBV5-4 to TRBJ1-3; TRBD1 agrees at 7 bases. CDR3 length: 15 amino acids. The V gene end was trimmed by 2 bases and the J gene end by 0 bases; junction bases not matched to a gene: 2. Per germline, CDR1 SGHNT and CDR2 YYREEE (reference sequence). The CDR3 loop reads CASSLDRASGNTIYF. Written as DNA, the CDR3 is TGTGCCAGCAGCTTAGACAGGGCCTCTGGAAACACCATATATTTT. Full variable domain (outside the CDR3, taken from reference TRBV5-4 and TRBJ1-3): ETGVTQSPTHLIKTRGQQVTLRCSSQSGHNTVSWYQQALGQGPQFIFQYYREEENGRGNFPPRFSGLQFPNYSSELNVNALELDDSALYLCASSLDRASGNTIYFGEGSWLTVV.

CDR3 loop: CASSKRGGGASEQFF. The CDR3 nucleotides read TGTGCCAGCAGTAAAAGGGGCGGGGGGGCCAGTGAGCAGTTCTTC. The V and J genes are TRBV11-2 and TRBJ2-1, with 9 bases that match TRBD2. The V gene's germline CDR1 is SGHAT and CDR2 FQNNGV. The V gene end was trimmed by 6 bases and the J gene end by 9 bases; junction bases not matched to a gene: 12. CDR3 length: 15 residues.

This sequence joins TRBV18 and TRBJ2-2; D not certain. In germline, CDR1 is KGHSH, CDR2 LQKENI. V was trimmed by 0 bases and J by 0 bases, leaving 11 bases between them. CDR3 length: 17 amino acids. The CDR3 DNA is TGTGCCAGCTCACCACCGAACGCCCGAGCGAACACCGGGGAGCTGTTTTTT. This encodes CASSPPNARANTGELFF.

The gene calls are TRBV29-1 and TRBJ2-1; TRBD2 matches at 10 bases. This CDR3 is 16 amino acids long. The trim removed 0 bases at V and 1 base at J, leaving 3 bases unmatched. Germline V gene data show CDR1 as SQVTM and CDR2 as ANQGSEA. CDR3 loop: CSVEDVLAGSYNEQFF. The CDR3 DNA follows: TGCAGCGTTGAAGATGTACTAGCGGGGTCCTACAATGAGCAGTTCTTC.

Comments on this clone: At one boundary the junction diverges from the germline segment, which might be a read error. The chain carries TRBV11-2 and TRBJ2-7; no firm D call. CDR3 size: 12 residues. The germline V gene encodes CDR1 SGHAT and CDR2 FQNNGV. The CDR3 sequence: CASSLDVNRQVF. CDR3 nucleotide sequence: TGTGCCAGCAGCTTAGATGTTAACCGGCAGGTATTC. The complete variable domain, with remaining parts taken from reference TRBV11-2 and TRBJ2-7, reads EAGVAQSPRYKIIEKRQSVAFWCNPISGHATLYWYQQILGQGPKLLIQFQNNGVVDDSQLPKDRFSAERLKGVDSTLKIQPAKLEDSAVYLCASSLDVNRQVFGPGTRLTVT.